The 10 T cell receptor beta chains below come from one sample, sequenced in a study of blood T cells in healthy people across ages. Combining a sample-barcoded 5' primer with a J-beta primer mix, a second PCR ran for roughly 6 to 11 cycles. From the 5' RACE reads, TCRdb called clonotypes with MiXCR, one entry per CDR3 protein. The sample carries approximately 1,100,000 distinct CDR3 sequences, 40% to 55% recorded once. The sequencing input was blood. These receptors were collected from a woman aged 60-70 years in good health.

Regarding this clonotype: A much larger clone lies one base from this, so it may be a read error. This chain links TRBV25-1 with TRBJ2-7; 9 bases are a match to TRBD2. Germline CDR1 reads MGHDK; CDR2 reads SYGVNS. V lost 2 bases to trimming and J lost 5 bases; unmatched junction nucleotides: 7. The CDR3 covers 15 residues. The CDR3 reads CASSEALAGVHEQYF. CDR3 bases: TGTGCCAGCAGTGAAGCGTTAGCGGGAGTCCACGAGCAGTACTTC.

This clonotype was picked up one time. Germline is not matched at one junction end, which may reflect a read error. The chain carries TRBV7-9 and TRBJ1-5; D gene ambiguous. This CDR3 spans 12 amino acids. Germline loops: CDR1 SEHNR, CDR2 FQNEAQ (reference sequence). The CDR3 DNA is TGTGCCAGCGGCTTGGTCCGTCAGCCCCAGCATTTT. Protein sequence: CASGLVRQPQHF.

The rearrangement links TRBV5-1 to TRBJ2-4, with D tentatively TRBD1 (5 bases). The DNA matches TRBJ2-7 better at its end, which makes the J call doubtful. The CDR3 is 15 amino acids. Germline V gives CDR1 SGHRS, CDR2 YFSETQ. The CDR3 coding sequence is TGCGCCAGCAGCTTGGGCCCGCAGGGCGTCTACGAGCAGTACTTC. Amino acid sequence: CASSLGPQGVYEQYF.

This clonotype appeared a few times. V usage is TRBV7-9 and J usage is TRBJ2-5; 11 positions match TRBD2. With 0 bases clipped from V and 0 bases from J, the junction kept 3 bases outside the gene matches. The length of the CDR3 is 17 residues. Germline V gene lookup returns CDR1 SEHNR and CDR2 FQNEAQ (reference sequence). CDR3 bases: TGTGCCAGCAGCTTAGCGGGACTAGCGGTAAACCAAGAGACCCAGTACTTC. Amino acids: CASSLAGLAVNQETQYF.

The chain couples TRBV20-1 to TRBJ2-7, with D unclear. The germline V and J ends were trimmed by 6 bases and 2 bases, with 14 bases remaining between them. The CDR3 totals 13 residues. CDR1 is DFQATT, CDR2 SNEGSKA, per germline (reference sequence). The DNA for the CDR3 is TGCAGTGCCGGACGAGCGATCGCCTACGAGCAGTACTTC. It yields the protein CSAGRAIAYEQYF.

This clonotype has more than one count but fewer than ten. J is TRBJ2-7 and V is TRBV6-5; D is perhaps TRBD1 or TRBD2 (5 bases each). The germline CDR1 and CDR2 sequences are MNHEY and SVGAGI. The CDR3 has 15 amino acids. Trimming removed 0 bases from V and 1 base from J, with 10 bases in between. This CDR3 reads CASSYSVGGSYEQYF. The CDR3 DNA sequence: TGTGCCAGCAGTTACTCGGTTGGGGGTTCCTACGAGCAGTACTTC.

This clonotype appeared a few times. At one end, the junction sequence differs from germline, possibly due to a read error. This sequence joins TRBV7-9 and TRBJ2-6; D might be TRBD2 (5 bases). This CDR3 region has 17 residues. From germline, CDR1 is SEHNR and CDR2 FQNEAQ (reference sequence). The DNA for the CDR3 is TGTGCCAGCAGTTTAGCCCGACGGGACTCTGGGGCCAACGTCCTGACTTTC. It encodes CASSLARRDSGANVLTF.

This rearrangement joins TRBV3-1 to TRBJ1-5; no firm D call. The CDR3 consists of 14 residues. V lost 4 bases and J 0 bases, leaving 7 bases between the germline ends. The germline CDR1 and CDR2 sequences are LGHDT and YNNKEL (reference sequence). This CDR3 is CASSPYTSNQPQHF. In DNA form, the CDR3 reads TGTGCCAGCAGCCCCTACACTAGCAATCAGCCCCAGCATTTT.

In the case of this clonotype: A read error may produce the germline difference seen at one junction end. The chain employs TRBV6-2 or TRBV6-3 and TRBJ2-3; no firm D call. The germline V gene encodes CDR1 MNHEY and CDR2 SVGEGT. CDR3 length equals 17 residues. The CDR3 DNA follows: TGTGCCAGCAGTTACTCGACCAGGAATTTGGGCACAGATACGCGGTATTTT. Amino acid sequence: CASSYSTRNLGTDTRYF.

The chain links TRBV5-1 to TRBJ2-4; D is perhaps TRBD1 (6 bases). V lost 0 bases, J lost 2 bases, and 9 bases lay in between. CDR1 is SGHRS, CDR2 YFSETQ, per germline. The CDR3 totals 15 residues. This CDR3 is CASSLARGPKNIQYF. The CDR3 DNA is TGCGCCAGCAGCTTGGCCAGGGGACCCAAAAACATTCAGTACTTC.